This T cell receptor (beta chain) comes out of a study of control samples from healthy donors and cancer patients. In germline, CDR1 is SEHNR, CDR2 FQNEAQ (reference sequence). The CDR3 spans 16 residues. The trim removed 5 bases at V and 3 bases at J, leaving 10 bases unmatched. The protocol was immunoSEQ multiplex PCR, while the TCRdb copy is restricted to in-frame clones and leaves out a portion. The repertoire has around 43,000 clones, roughly nine tenths of them found once; the top ten carry around 4%. Sequencing was performed on blood. The chain recombines TRBV7-9 with TRBJ1-1; 9 nucleotides line up with TRBD1. This clonotype was sampled from a woman aged 45-59 years in good health. CDR3: CASSPLGQGGDTEAFF. CDR3 coding DNA: TGTGCCAGCAGCCCATTGGGACAGGGTGGGGACACTGAAGCTTTCTTT. Combining the CDR3 with reference TRBV7-9 and TRBJ1-1 gives the whole variable domain DTGVSQNPRHKITKRGQNVTFRCDPISEHNRLYWYRQTLGQGPEFLTYFQNEAQLEKSRLLSDRFSAERPKGSFSTLEIQRTEQGDSAMYLCASSPLGQGGDTEAFFGQGTRLTVV.